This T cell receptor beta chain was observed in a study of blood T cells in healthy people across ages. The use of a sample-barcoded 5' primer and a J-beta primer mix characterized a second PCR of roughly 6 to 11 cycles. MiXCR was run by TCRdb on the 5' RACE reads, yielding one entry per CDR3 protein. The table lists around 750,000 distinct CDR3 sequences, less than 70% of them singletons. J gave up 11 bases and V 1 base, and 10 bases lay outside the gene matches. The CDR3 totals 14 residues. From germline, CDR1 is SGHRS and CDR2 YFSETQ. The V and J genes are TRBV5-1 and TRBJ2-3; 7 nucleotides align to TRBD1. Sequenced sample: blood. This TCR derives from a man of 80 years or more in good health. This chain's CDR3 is CASSLTGASNEQYF. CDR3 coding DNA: TGCGCCAGCAGCTTGACAGGGGCTAGCAATGAGCAGTATTTT.